This T cell receptor (beta chain) stems from a study of shared clonotypes between healthy human individuals. Whole-study context: A donor's plate count was three for CD4 naive and three for CD4 memory; CD8 naive had two and CD8 memory one. Study-level findings and limits: Among donors, clonotype sharing was expected to be affected by sequencing depth.

Investigators spread the genomic DNA of each subset evenly over several immunoSEQ plates. The data were produced by immunoSEQ multiplex PCR, yet TCRdb's version contains in-frame clones alone and is incomplete. The table lists a few million clones, more than 90% of them singletons. Comments on this clone: The target antigen is unknown.

Germline lookup yields CDR1 SGHNT and CDR2 YYREEE (reference sequence). CDR3 length: 18 residues. V gave up 3 bases and J gave up 6 bases; unmatched junction bases: 16. This rearrangement joins TRBV5-4 to TRBJ2-5; TRBD2 matches at 11 bases. The sequence derives from a young man in good health. Input material: naive CD4+ T cells sorted from blood. The subset here: CD45RA+ positively selected. Written as DNA, the CDR3 is TGTGCCAGCAGCTCCCTAGCGGGGGGCGGGGGTAGTTCGAAGACCCAGTACTTC. Its translation: CASSSLAGGGGSSKTQYF. Full variable domain (remainder filled in from reference TRBV5-4 and TRBJ2-5): ETGVTQSPTHLIKTRGQQVTLRCSSQSGHNTVSWYQQALGQGPQFIFQYYREEENGRGNFPPRFSGLQFPNYSSELNVNALELDDSALYLCASSSLAGGGGSSKTQYFGPGTRLLVL.